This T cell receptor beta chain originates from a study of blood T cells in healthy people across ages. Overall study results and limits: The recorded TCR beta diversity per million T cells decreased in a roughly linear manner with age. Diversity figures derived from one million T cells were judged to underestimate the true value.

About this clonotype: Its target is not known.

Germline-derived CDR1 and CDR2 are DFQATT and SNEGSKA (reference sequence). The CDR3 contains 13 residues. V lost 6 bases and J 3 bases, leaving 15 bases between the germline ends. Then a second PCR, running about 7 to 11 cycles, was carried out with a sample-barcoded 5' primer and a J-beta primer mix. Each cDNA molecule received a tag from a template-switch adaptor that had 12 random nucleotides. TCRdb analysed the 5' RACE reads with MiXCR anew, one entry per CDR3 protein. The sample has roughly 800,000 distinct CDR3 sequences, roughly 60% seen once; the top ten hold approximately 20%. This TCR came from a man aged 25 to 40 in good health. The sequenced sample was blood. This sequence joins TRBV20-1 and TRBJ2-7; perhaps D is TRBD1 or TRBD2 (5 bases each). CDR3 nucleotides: TGCAGTGCGACCCGGGACGGTAACTACGAGCAGTACTTC. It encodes CSATRDGNYEQYF.